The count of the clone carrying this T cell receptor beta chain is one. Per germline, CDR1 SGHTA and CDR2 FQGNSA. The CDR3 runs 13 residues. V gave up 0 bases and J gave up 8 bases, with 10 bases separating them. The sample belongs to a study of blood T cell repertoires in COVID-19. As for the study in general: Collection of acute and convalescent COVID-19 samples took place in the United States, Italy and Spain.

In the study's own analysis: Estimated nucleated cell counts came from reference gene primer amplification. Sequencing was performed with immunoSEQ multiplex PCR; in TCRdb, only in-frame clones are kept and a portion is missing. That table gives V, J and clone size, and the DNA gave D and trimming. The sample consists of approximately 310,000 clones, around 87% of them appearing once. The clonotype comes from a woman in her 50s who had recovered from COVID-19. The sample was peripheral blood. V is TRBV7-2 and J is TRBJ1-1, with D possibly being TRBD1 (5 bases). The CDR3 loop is CASSLALRTEAFF. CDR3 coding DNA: TGTGCCAGCAGCTTAGCGCTGCGGACAGAAGCTTTCTTT. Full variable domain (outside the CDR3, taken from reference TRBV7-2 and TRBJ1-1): GAGVSQSPSNKVTEKGKDVELRCDPISGHTALYWYRQSLGQGLEFLIYFQGNSAPDKSGLPSDRFSAERTGGSVSTLTIQRTQQEDSAVYLCASSLALRTEAFFGQGTRLTVV.